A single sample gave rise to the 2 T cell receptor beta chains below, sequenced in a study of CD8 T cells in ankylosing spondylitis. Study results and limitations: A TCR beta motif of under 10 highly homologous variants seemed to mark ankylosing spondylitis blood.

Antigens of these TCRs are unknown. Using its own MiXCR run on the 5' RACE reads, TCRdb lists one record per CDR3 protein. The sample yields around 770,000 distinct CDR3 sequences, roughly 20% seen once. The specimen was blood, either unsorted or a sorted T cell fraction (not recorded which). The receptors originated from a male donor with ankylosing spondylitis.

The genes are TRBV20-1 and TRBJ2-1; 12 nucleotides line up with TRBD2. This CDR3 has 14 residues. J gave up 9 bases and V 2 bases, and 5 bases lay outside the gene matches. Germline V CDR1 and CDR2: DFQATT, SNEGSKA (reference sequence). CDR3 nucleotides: TGCAGTGCTAGACCGGCTAGCGGGAGGGGTGAGCAGTTCTTC. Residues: CSARPASGRGEQFF.

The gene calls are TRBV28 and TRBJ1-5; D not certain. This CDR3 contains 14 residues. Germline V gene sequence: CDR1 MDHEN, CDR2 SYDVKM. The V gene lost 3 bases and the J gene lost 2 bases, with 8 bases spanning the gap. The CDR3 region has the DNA TGTGCCAGCAGTTTCCCCCAGGGCAATCAGCCCCAGCATTTT. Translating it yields CASSFPQGNQPQHF.